These T cell receptor beta chains were read from a single sample in a study of shared clonotypes between healthy human individuals. TCRdb keeps only in-frame clones here, not all; method: immunoSEQ multiplex PCR. Among some 1.1 million clones listed, 60% to 80% were seen once. The sample consisted of memory CD4+ T cells from PBMCs. Receptors originate from a man between 18 and 29 years old in good health. Some clones in this sample may be carry-over from other donors' samples. Both conserved end residues are part of each CDR3. The D gene is left open where the match is weak. Some rows mark clone size as missing; the rest say once, few, many or name a class of expanded clone.

CASSVGQTGTPQETQYF TGTGCCAGCAGCGTAGGACAGACAGGGACCCCCCAAGAGACCCAGTACTTC TRBD1 17 TRBJ2-5 NA TRBV9
CAIPWSGRENTGELFF TGTGCCATCCCCTGGAGCGGGAGGGAGAACACCGGGGAGCTGTTTTTT TRBD2 16 TRBJ2-2 NA TRBV2
CASSQTPPYGYTF TGTGCCAGCAGCCAGACTCCACCCTATGGCTACACCTTC NA 13 TRBJ1-2 NA TRBV5-6
CASTRQNAGEAFF TGTGCCAGTACCCGACAGAACGCGGGTGAAGCTTTCTTT NA 13 TRBJ1-1 NA TRBV19
CASSTGTGSEKLFF TGCGCCAGCAGCACTGGGACAGGGTCCGAAAAACTGTTTTTT TRBD1 14 TRBJ1-4 NA TRBV5-1
CSVEVAGTRKREQYF TGCAGCGTTGAGGTTGCCGGGACCAGAAAACGAGAGCAGTACTTC NA 15 TRBJ2-7 NA TRBV29-1
CASTGFSGANVLTF TGTGCCAGCACAGGCTTTTCTGGGGCCAACGTCCTGACTTTC NA 14 TRBJ2-6 NA TRBV6-1
CASSPGLLREQYF TGTGCCAGTAGCCCGGGACTCCTTCGCGAGCAGTACTTC NA 13 TRBJ2-7 NA TRBV19
CASSYGLLGSQETQYF TGTGCCAGCAGCTATGGGTTGCTGGGGAGCCAAGAGACCCAGTACTTC NA 16 TRBJ2-5 NA TRBV7-9
CASSPFKTTNGTFF TGTGCCAGCAGTCCGTTTAAGACTACTAACGGCACGTTCTTC NA 14 TRBJ2-1 many TRBV6-4
CASSSGGAPDTEAFF TGTGCCAGCAGCTCGGGGGGGGCACCGGACACTGAAGCTTTCTTT NA 15 TRBJ1-1 NA TRBV11-3
CASSLGQGQETQYF TGTGCCAGCAGCTTGGGGCAGGGCCAGGAGACCCAGTACTTC NA 14 TRBJ2-5 NA TRBV5-6
CASSQVAGPVEQFF TGCGCCAGCAGCCAAGTGGCGGGGCCGGTAGAGCAGTTCTTC NA 14 TRBJ2-1 NA TRBV4-3
CASSLAAGSAVGYTF TGCGCCAGCAGCTTGGCCGCGGGATCCGCCGTTGGCTACACCTTC NA 15 TRBJ1-2 NA TRBV5-1
CASSVGMAETQYF TGCGCCAGCAGTGTCGGGATGGCAGAGACCCAGTACTTC NA 13 TRBJ2-5 NA TRBV5-1
CASSSLAASTDTQYF TGTGCCAGCTCAAGTCTAGCCGCTAGCACAGATACGCAGTATTTT NA 15 TRBJ2-3 many TRBV18
CASSLGRETQYF TGTGCCAGCAGCTTAGGGCGGGAGACCCAGTACTTC NA 12 TRBJ2-5 once TRBV11-2
CASSPGGGRASYEQYF TGTGCCAGCTCACCTGGAGGAGGTCGCGCCTCCTACGAGCAGTACTTC NA 16 TRBJ2-7 NA TRBV18
CASSLWTGTDTQYF TGCGCCAGCAGCTTGTGGACGGGGACAGATACGCAGTATTTT NA 14 TRBJ2-3 NA TRBV5-1
CASSLEGRSEKLFF TGTGCCAGCAGTTTAGAAGGGAGGAGTGAAAAACTGTTTTTT NA 14 TRBJ1-4 NA TRBV28
CASSYNTGENGYTF TGTGCCAGCAGTTATAACACAGGAGAAAATGGCTACACCTTC NA 14 TRBJ1-2 NA TRBV6-5
CASSVPLGGGSTDTQYF TGTGCCAGCAGCGTCCCCCTGGGAGGTGGATCCACAGATACGCAGTATTTT NA 17 TRBJ2-3 NA TRBV9
CASSLEGQGDTGELFF TGCGCCAGCAGCTTGGAAGGGCAGGGGGACACCGGGGAGCTGTTTTTT TRBD1 16 TRBJ2-2 NA TRBV5-1
CASSLVDRDDGYTF TGTGCCAGCAGCTTGGTGGACAGGGATGATGGCTACACCTTC TRBD1 14 TRBJ1-2 NA TRBV5-4
CASSAGDLGLETQYF TGTGCCAGCAGCGCAGGGGACTTAGGGCTGGAGACCCAGTACTTC NA 15 TRBJ2-5 NA TRBV5-4
CASSLGPNQETQYF TGTGCCAGCAGTCTAGGACCGAACCAAGAGACCCAGTACTTC NA 14 TRBJ2-5 few TRBV28
CASSPPRAGYGYTF TGTGCCAGCAGCCCACCGCGGGCAGGCTATGGCTACACCTTC NA 14 TRBJ1-2 NA TRBV7-2
CASILAGAGETQYF TGTGCCAGCATTTTAGCGGGAGCGGGAGAGACCCAGTACTTC TRBD2 14 TRBJ2-5 NA TRBV28
CASSVFAGATSGNTIYF TGTGCCAGCAGCGTATTTGCAGGGGCTACCTCTGGAAACACCATATATTTT NA 17 TRBJ1-3 NA TRBV9
CAWNPTGANVLTF TGTGCCTGGAATCCCACTGGGGCCAACGTCCTGACTTTC NA 13 TRBJ2-6 NA TRBV30
CAITLDDRGGYTF TGTGCCATCACCCTGGATGATAGGGGAGGCTACACCTTC NA 13 TRBJ1-2 NA TRBV28
CSTGHTNTGELFF TGCAGCACGGGACATACGAACACCGGGGAGCTGTTTTTT NA 13 TRBJ2-2 NA TRBV29-1
CASSLGQGPTQPQHF TGTGCCAGCAGTTTAGGGCAGGGGCCCACTCAGCCCCAGCATTTT NA 15 TRBJ1-5 NA TRBV28
CASSYQGATSNEQFF TGTGCCAGCAGCTACCAGGGGGCCACTTCCAATGAGCAGTTCTTC TRBD1 15 TRBJ2-1 NA TRBV7-2
CASSLFPSGITGELFF TGTGCCAGCAGCTTATTTCCTAGCGGGATCACCGGGGAGCTGTTTTTT TRBD2 16 TRBJ2-2 NA TRBV7-2
CASTSTDTQYF TGTGCCAGTACTTCCACAGATACGCAGTATTTT NA 11 TRBJ2-3 NA TRBV2
CASSTPTGAYEQYF TGTGCCAGCAGCACCCCGACAGGGGCCTACGAGCAGTACTTC TRBD1 14 TRBJ2-7 few TRBV11-2
CASSRTGFQETQYF TGTGCCAGTAGTCGCACAGGGTTTCAAGAGACCCAGTACTTC NA 14 TRBJ2-5 few TRBV19
CASAEKKEAYGYTF TGCGCCAGCGCCGAAAAAAAGGAAGCCTATGGCTACACCTTC NA 14 TRBJ1-2 NA TRBV10-2
CASSNSRANAYNEQFF TGCGCCAGCAGCAATAGTCGAGCGAACGCCTACAATGAGCAGTTCTTC NA 16 TRBJ2-1 NA TRBV4-1
CASSQDPAGRYGYGYTF TGTGCCAGCAGCCAAGACCCGGCAGGGCGATATGGCTATGGCTACACCTTC NA 17 TRBJ1-2 few TRBV4-2